These 21 T cell receptor beta chains were all obtained from the same sample, sequenced in a study of blood T cell repertoires in COVID-19. TCRdb keeps only in-frame clones here, not all; method: immunoSEQ multiplex PCR. Here the sample spans roughly 250,000 clones, about four fifths being singletons. Sequenced material: peripheral blood. These receptors came from a woman older than 75 with acute or convalescent COVID-19.

The chain carries TRBV10-3 and TRBJ2-2; maybe TRBD2 (7 bases). There are 16 residues in the CDR3. Germline V CDR1 and CDR2: ENHRY, SYGVKD. V was pared by 6 bases and J by 2 bases, with 16 bases between. CDR3: CAISPAAGANTGELFF. The CDR3 DNA is TGTGCCATCAGCCCCGCGGCGGGGGCCAACACCGGGGAGCTGTTTTTT.

The chain carries TRBV24-1 and TRBJ1-2; TRBD1 agrees at 11 bases. Germline loops: CDR1 KGHDR, CDR2 SFDVKD. V lost 6 bases to trimming and J lost 2 bases; unmatched junction nucleotides: 10. CDR3 length equals 17 residues. CDR3 nucleotide sequence: TGTGCCACCAGTTCCCGGACAGGGGGCGGTCGGAACTATGGCTACACCTTC. It yields the protein CATSSRTGGGRNYGYTF.

The rearrangement links TRBV27 to TRBJ2-5, with TRBD2 matching over 7 bases. The CDR3 length is 17 residues. In germline, CDR1 is MNHEY, CDR2 SMNVEV (reference sequence). The V segment lost 8 bases and the J segment 5 bases; nucleotides outside the gene matches: 20. The CDR3, as DNA: TGTGCCAGCCGTCGCAGCCCGGCAGGCCTAGCGGTCGAGACCCAGTACTTC. As protein: CASRRSPAGLAVETQYF.

This clone was observed once. The V and J genes are TRBV6-5 and TRBJ1-6; D gene uncertain. From germline, CDR1 is MNHEY and CDR2 SVGAGI. The CDR3 has 14 amino acids. Deletions cut 6 bases from V and 8 bases from J, with 14 bases between. CDR3 bases: TGTGCCAGCAGACCATCTGGGCCGGATTCACCCCTCCACTTT. It yields the protein CASRPSGPDSPLHF.

This sequence joins TRBV12-3 or TRBV12-4 and TRBJ1-1; 7 positions match TRBD1. J was trimmed by 4 bases and V by 4 bases; bases with no gene match: 3. The CDR3 has 13 amino acids. CDR3 residues: CASSSGQITEAFF. DNA for the CDR3: TGTGCCAGCAGTTCGGGACAGATCACTGAAGCTTTCTTT.

The rearrangement links TRBV4-2 to TRBJ1-2, with a possible D match to TRBD1 (5 bases). V lost 0 bases and J lost 1, with 12 bases in between. Germline V gene data show CDR1 as LGHNA and CDR2 as YNFKEQ. This CDR3 has 16 amino acids. The CDR3 region is CASSQDRGRVNYGYTF. The CDR3 DNA reads TGTGCCAGCAGCCAAGATCGGGGGAGGGTTAACTATGGCTACACCTTC.

This clone has a handful of counts. The rearrangement links TRBV5-5 to TRBJ2-7, with D possibly matching TRBD1 (5 bases). This CDR3 contains 14 residues. The V gene's germline CDR1 is SGHKS and CDR2 YYEKEE (reference sequence). The V end lost 0 bases, the J end lost 7 bases, and 14 bases lay between the germline ends. CDR3 bases: TGTGCCAGCAGCTTGGAGGGGAACAGGTTTGAGCAGTACTTC. Residues: CASSLEGNRFEQYF. The entire variable domain, with the rest obtained from reference TRBV5-5 and TRBJ2-7, is as follows: DAGVTQSPTHLIKTRGQQVTLRCSPISGHKSVSWYQQVLGQGPQFIFQYYEKEERGRGNFPDRFSARQFPNYSSELNVNALLLGDSALYLCASSLEGNRFEQYFGPGTRLTVT.

The gene calls are TRBV2 and TRBJ1-2, with TRBD1 as a possible D gene (6 bases). The CDR3 totals 14 residues. V lost 7 bases and J 2 bases, leaving 14 bases between the germline ends. Germline V gene lookup returns CDR1 SNHLY and CDR2 FYNNEI. CDR3 sequence: CASTLVGGNYGYTF. The CDR3 bases are TGTGCCAGCACCTTGGTAGGGGGAAACTATGGCTACACCTTC.

The gene calls are TRBV3-1 (or the pseudogene TRBV3-2) and TRBJ1-2, with TRBD1 as a possible D gene (6 bases). V was pared by 1 base and J by 7 bases, with 28 bases between. This CDR3 spans 19 amino acids. CDR1 is LGHDT and CDR2 is YNNKEL in the germline V gene (reference sequence). The CDR3: CASSQVSRGGVNRISGYTF. For the CDR3, the DNA is TGTGCCAGCAGCCAAGTTTCTAGGGGGGGCGTTAATCGGATTTCTGGCTACACCTTC.

The V gene is TRBV30, the J gene TRBJ1-1; D may be TRBD1 (5 bases). The ends were cut back, 1 base at V and 1 base at J, with 10 bases in the middle. The CDR3 length is 14 residues. Germline V lookup: CDR1 GTSNPN, CDR2 SVGIG (reference sequence). CDR3 DNA sequence: TGTGCCTGGAGTGGGGACTTGGGGAACACTGAAGCTTTCTTT. As protein: CAWSGDLGNTEAFF.

This clone was counted once. The V gene is TRBV25-1, the J gene TRBJ1-4, with D possibly being TRBD1 (5 bases). CDR1 and CDR2 from the germline V gene are MGHDK and SYGVNS. V lost 5 bases and J 4 bases, leaving 23 bases between the germline ends. The length of the CDR3 is 18 residues. The CDR3 spells CASSPRTGGIMYNEKLFF. The CDR3 bases are TGTGCCAGCAGTCCTCGGACGGGGGGGATCATGTATAATGAAAAACTGTTTTTT.

This chain links TRBV5-1 with TRBJ2-1; the match to TRBD1 covers 11 bases. The CDR3 length is 15 residues. Germline trimming cut 1 base from V and 8 bases from J; bases unmatched to any gene: 5. Germline V gene sequence: CDR1 SGHRS, CDR2 YFSETQ. Here the CDR3 reads CASSLLGQGGHEQFF. DNA of the CDR3: TGCGCCAGCAGCTTGTTGGGACAGGGGGGCCATGAGCAGTTCTTC.

The chain links TRBV7-3 to TRBJ1-1; D might be TRBD1 (5 bases). This CDR3 has 13 residues. The germline V and J ends were trimmed by 5 bases and 9 bases, with 16 bases remaining between them. Germline V gives CDR1 SGHTA, CDR2 FQGTGA. The CDR3 loop is CASSLGGEGKAFF. For the CDR3, the DNA is TGTGCCAGCAGCCTGGGCGGGGAGGGGAAAGCTTTCTTT.

The chain recombines TRBV27 with TRBJ1-5, with TRBD1 identical over 11 bases. The germline V gene has CDR1 MNHEY and CDR2 SMNVEV (reference sequence). This CDR3 spans 15 amino acids. V shed 5 bases and J 6 bases; nucleotides not matched to a gene: 6. Here the CDR3 reads CASSPGTGGAQPQHF. The CDR3 coding sequence is TGTGCCAGCAGTCCCGGGACAGGGGGAGCTCAGCCCCAGCATTTT.

This clone came up a few times. The chain couples TRBV2 to TRBJ2-7; D is ambiguous. The CDR3 spans 13 residues. Trimming left V 3 bases short and J 6 bases short, with 12 bases between. Germline-derived CDR1 and CDR2 are SNHLY and FYNNEI. The CDR3 loop is CASSDPPTTEQYF. CDR3 DNA sequence: TGTGCCAGCAGTGATCCGCCTACTACCGAGCAGTACTTC. The full variable domain, in which reference TRBV2 and TRBJ2-7 provide the parts outside the CDR3, is EPEVTQTPSHQVTQMGQEVILRCVPISNHLYFYWYRQILGQKVEFLVSFYNNEISEKSEIFDDQFSVERPDGSNFTLKIRSTKLEDSAMYFCASSDPPTTEQYFGPGTRLTVT.

This sequence joins TRBV4-2 and TRBJ2-7; 8 bases are shared with TRBD2. The germline V gene encodes CDR1 LGHNA and CDR2 YNFKEQ. The V gene end was trimmed by 3 bases and the J gene end by 3 bases; junction bases not matched to a gene: 7. This CDR3 has 15 amino acids. The CDR3 here is CASSHPSGGVYEQYF. The CDR3 DNA follows: TGTGCCAGCAGCCACCCATCGGGAGGGGTCTACGAGCAGTACTTC.

This chain joins TRBV6-2 or TRBV6-3 and TRBJ1-5; D gene ambiguous. CDR3 length equals 13 residues. The germline V gene encodes CDR1 MNHEY and CDR2 SVGEGT. The V and J ends lost 6 bases and 7 bases respectively, with 13 bases between them. The chain's CDR3 is CASSGPFGQPQHF. For the CDR3, the DNA is TGTGCCAGCAGCGGCCCGTTTGGCCAGCCCCAGCATTTT.

The rearrangement links TRBV12-3 or TRBV12-4 to TRBJ2-5; D is possibly TRBD2 (5 bases). The CDR3 runs to 13 residues. The CDR3 nucleotides are TGTGCTACCAGATTGGGCCGCGGGGAGACCCAGTACTTC. Translating gives CATRLGRGETQYF.

The V and J genes are TRBV23-1 and TRBJ1-3, with D unclear. TRBV23-1 is filed as an ORF, its function uncertain. Trimming took off 3 bases at V and 4 bases at J, with 25 bases between the two ends. CDR3 length equals 19 residues. CDR3 bases: TGCGCCAGCAGTCAGACGGTATGGCTCCAGCGACTGAGAGGAAACACCATATATTTT. Residues: CASSQTVWLQRLRGNTIYF.

CDR3 nucleotides: TGCGCCAGCAGCTTGGGACCAGGTGGCACTGAAGCTTTCTTT. The encoded protein is CASSLGPGGTEAFF. The chain has TRBV5-1 and TRBJ1-1; no definite D call. The CDR3 loop spans 14 amino acids. With 0 bases removed from V and 4 bases from J, the gap between germline ends came to 10 bases. The germline V gene has CDR1 SGHRS and CDR2 YFSETQ.

The V call is TRBV28, the J call TRBJ2-1; D may be TRBD1 (7 bases). This CDR3 is 10 amino acids long. The germline V gene encodes CDR1 MDHEN and CDR2 SYDVKM. Trimming removed 8 bases from V and 16 bases from J, with 15 bases in between. Written as DNA, the CDR3 is TGTGCCAGCGGAGGGGGCTTCAGTTTCTTC. Translating gives CASGGGFSFF.